The 26 T cell receptor beta chains below were found in one sample sequenced in a study of breast tumors, draining lymph nodes, adjacent tissues (dated by TCRdb to about 2016). Lymph node samples were obtained from the axillary draining lymph nodes of breast cancer patients. Libraries were built with multiplex PCR. The instrument was an Illumina HiSeq 2000. Starting from the raw public reads, TCRdb applied fastp trimming at Q25, assembled clones with MiXCR and retained in-frame beta chains. Rows are combined by CDR3 protein, so each entry shows the most common genes and DNA. In this sample the table shows under 250,000 distinct CDR3 sequences, 32% of which occur a single time. Approximately 1.4% of the sample rests with the top ten. Sequenced: axillary lymph node tissue. All receptors derive from a female donor with breast cancer. Some clones in this sample may be carry-over from other donors' samples.

The rearrangement uses TRBV29-1 and TRBJ1-1; 7 bases map to TRBD1. In germline, CDR1 is SQVTM, CDR2 ANQGSEA. The CDR3 spans 12 residues. The trim removed 7 bases at V and 4 bases at J, leaving 6 bases unmatched. Here the CDR3 DNA reads TGCAGCGCTATAAGGGGGCCCACTGAAGCTTTCTTT. Residues: CSAIRGPTEAFF.

This clonotype was recorded many times. The chain employs TRBV5-1 and TRBJ2-7; TRBD2 matches at 11 bases. The germline CDR1 and CDR2 sequences are SGHRS and YFSETQ. Unmatched junction bases numbered 7, after V lost 3 bases and J lost 5 bases. The CDR3 is 15 residues long. CDR3 DNA: TGCGCCAGCAGCTCCTCGGGTAGCGGGAGGGACGAGCAGTACTTC. Translated: CASSSSGSGRDEQYF. The full variable domain, with the rest looked up from reference TRBV5-1 and TRBJ2-7, is KAGVTQTPRYLIKTRGQQVTLSCSPISGHRSVSWYQQTPGQGLQFLFEYFSETQRNKGNFPGRFSGRQFSNSRSEMNVSTLELGDSALYLCASSSSGSGRDEQYFGPGTRLTVT.

The rearrangement links TRBV19 to TRBJ2-7; tentative D call: TRBD1 (6 bases). The germline V and J ends were trimmed by 11 bases and 2 bases, with 13 bases remaining between them. Per the germline V gene, CDR1 is LNHDA and CDR2 is SQIVND (reference sequence). The CDR3 extends over 12 amino acids. The CDR3 loop reads CASRAGAYEQYF. The CDR3 region has the DNA TGTGCCTCCAGGGCAGGGGCCTACGAGCAGTACTTC. The full variable domain, rest sourced from reference TRBV19 and TRBJ2-7, is DGGITQSPKYLFRKEGQNVTLSCEQNLNHDAMYWYRQDPGQGLRLIYYSQIVNDFQKGDIAEGYSVSREKKESFPLTVTSAQKNPTAFYLCASRAGAYEQYFGPGTRLTVT.

This clonotype has at least ten counts. The rearrangement joins TRBV6-5 to TRBJ2-7, with D possibly matching TRBD2 (5 bases). V was cut by 0 bases and J by 7 bases, with 7 bases left in between. The CDR3 length is 12 residues. Per the germline V gene, CDR1 is MNHEY and CDR2 is SVGAGI. CDR3 in amino acids: CASSYSTGEQYF. The DNA for the CDR3 is TGTGCCAGCAGTTACTCGACGGGGGAGCAGTACTTC.

This clonotype was seen ten or more times. The genes are TRBV6-1 and TRBJ2-5; D remains ambiguous. V was pared by 7 bases and J by 2 bases, with 11 bases between. The CDR3 is 13 residues long. Germline loops: CDR1 MNHNS, CDR2 SASEGT. The chain's CDR3 is CASTPTVQETQYF. The CDR3 DNA reads as TGTGCCAGCACTCCAACGGTACAAGAGACCCAGTACTTC.

The chain links TRBV3-1 to TRBJ1-2; D unclear. Germline V gene lookup returns CDR1 LGHDT and CDR2 YNNKEL (reference sequence). Trimming stripped 9 bases from V and 2 bases from J, with 19 bases between. This CDR3 is 15 amino acids long. CDR3 bases: TGTGCCAGTAGTACCACCAGCACGGGGAACTATGGCTACACCTTC. Encoded protein: CASSTTSTGNYGYTF. The full variable domain, completed using reference TRBV3-1 and TRBJ1-2, is DTAVSQTPKYLVTQMGNDKSIKCEQNLGHDTMYWYKQDSKKFLKIMFSYNNKELIINETVPNRFSPKSPDKAHLNLHINSLELGDSAVYFCASSTTSTGNYGYTFGSGTRLTVV.

Worth noting for this clonotype: A much larger clone lies one base from this, so it may be a read error. The V and J genes are TRBV28 and TRBJ2-5; TRBD2 matches at 9 bases. Germline-derived CDR1 and CDR2 are MDHEN and SYDVKM. The CDR3 spans 14 residues. V was pared by 7 bases and J by 7 bases, with 10 bases of the junction left unmatched. The CDR3 reads CASTRTSAGGTQYF. Here the CDR3 DNA reads TGTGCCAGCACCAGGACTAGCGCGGGGGGGACCCAGTACTTC.

The chain couples TRBV6-1 to TRBJ2-1; D remains ambiguous. The CDR3 sequence is 15 residues long. The germline V gene encodes CDR1 MNHNS and CDR2 SASEGT. The ends were cut back, 8 bases at V and 4 bases at J, with 18 bases in the middle. DNA of the CDR3: TGTGCCAGCCTGGCATTTGGGAACACATACAATGAGCAGTTCTTC. Translated, it gives CASLAFGNTYNEQFF.

V usage is TRBV29-1 and J usage is TRBJ1-2; the D is unclear. Trimming pared 8 bases from V and 2 bases from J, leaving 12 bases between. Germline loops: CDR1 SQVTM, CDR2 ANQGSEA. CDR3 length: 12 residues. The CDR3 DNA sequence: TGCAGCTTAGAAGGGCCCAACTATGGCTACACCTTC. This codes for CSLEGPNYGYTF. Together with reference TRBV29-1 and TRBJ1-2, the CDR3 gives the full variable domain: SAVISQKPSRDICQRGTSLTIQCQVDSQVTMMFWYRQQPGQSLTLIATANQGSEATYESGFVIDKFPISRPNLTFSTLTVSNMSPEDSSIYLCSLEGPNYGYTFGSGTRLTVV.

In regard to this clonotype: A clone one base away is much larger, so this may be a read error. Likely a read error: the CDR3 ends without its conserved phenylalanine or tryptophan. This rearrangement joins TRBV10-2 to TRBJ2-1, with 11 bases aligning to TRBD2. This CDR3 is built from 19 residues. V gave up 6 bases and J gave up 2 bases; unmatched junction bases: 15. CDR1 and CDR2 from the germline V gene are WSHSY and SAAADI. CDR3 amino acids: CASRRLAGSPGKPYNEQFL. Written as DNA, the CDR3 is TGCGCCAGCAGGAGACTAGCGGGGTCACCCGGGAAGCCCTACAATGAGCAGTTCCTC.

The chain couples TRBV25-1 to TRBJ1-1; no clear D. V gave up 2 bases and J gave up 7 bases, with 11 bases separating them. This CDR3 has 13 residues. Germline CDR1 reads MGHDK; CDR2 reads SYGVNS. The CDR3 DNA follows: TGTGCCAGCAGTGAACACTTCTTTGATGAAGCTTTCTTT. Translation gives CASSEHFFDEAFF.

As for this clonotype: An end of the junction differs from the germline gene, which may be a read error. V is TRBV15 and J is TRBJ2-2, with 8 bases lining up with TRBD1. The CDR3 length is 15 residues. The germline V gene has CDR1 LNHNV and CDR2 YYDKDF (reference sequence). The CDR3 sequence is CATSGDRGNTGELFF. CDR3 DNA: TGTGCCACCAGCGGAGACAGGGGTAACACCGGGGAGCTGTTTTTT.

This clonotype was seen ten or more times. The chain joins TRBV7-2 to TRBJ2-1, with 7 bases lining up with TRBD2. Germline-derived CDR1 and CDR2 are SGHTA and FQGNSA. The CDR3 contains 14 residues. Trimming took 4 bases from V and 7 from J; bases not matched to a gene: 7. The CDR3 region is CASSWGGGRNEQFF. CDR3 nucleotides: TGTGCCAGCAGCTGGGGGGGGGGACGGAATGAGCAGTTCTTC.

The genes are TRBV9 and TRBJ1-1; the match to TRBD1 covers 8 bases. Germline assignment: CDR1 SGDLS and CDR2 YYNGEE. This CDR3 is built from 14 residues. Trimming took 4 bases from V and 5 from J; bases not matched to a gene: 7. The DNA for the CDR3 is TGTGCCAGCAGCTTACAGGGGGGAGGGACTGAAGCTTTCTTT. Protein product: CASSLQGGGTEAFF.

This clonotype was seen at least ten times. The gene calls are TRBV20-1 and TRBJ2-1; 15 bases line up with TRBD2. The CDR3 is 16 residues long. CDR1 is DFQATT and CDR2 is SNEGSKA in the germline V gene (reference sequence). V was clipped by 6 bases and J by 0 bases; unmatched bases: 3. The CDR3 nucleotides read TGCAGTGCCCCGGGACTAGCGGGAGGCTCCTACAATGAGCAGTTCTTC. Its translation is CSAPGLAGGSYNEQFF.

In this sample, this clonotype turned up many times. The chain is built from TRBV11-2 and TRBJ2-3, with 13 bases aligning to TRBD2. The germline gives CDR1 SGHAT, CDR2 FQNNGV. The CDR3 runs to 16 residues. Trimming took 4 bases from V and 3 from J; bases not matched to a gene: 4. The CDR3 nucleotides read TGTGCCAGCAGCTACAGGACTAGCGGGAGAACAGATACGCAGTATTTT. Protein sequence: CASSYRTSGRTDTQYF.

This clonotype came up many times. The chain carries TRBV5-1 and TRBJ2-1; 15 bases align to TRBD2. The CDR3 totals 14 residues. CDR1 is SGHRS and CDR2 is YFSETQ in the germline V gene. The trim removed 7 bases at V and 13 bases at J, leaving 9 bases unmatched. The CDR3 DNA follows: TGCGCCAGCGAATCTGGACTAGCGGGAGGGACTCAGTTCTTC. It specifies CASESGLAGGTQFF.

This clonotype was detected ten times or more. This rearrangement joins TRBV9 to TRBJ2-5, with D unresolved. The germline CDR1 and CDR2 sequences are SGDLS and YYNGEE. This CDR3 comprises 14 residues. V shed 4 bases and J shed 0 bases, with 10 bases lying between them. CDR3 sequence: CASSISPYQETQYF. The DNA of the CDR3 is TGTGCCAGCAGCATTTCCCCGTACCAAGAGACCCAGTACTTC.

The chain combines TRBV24-1 with TRBJ1-1, with TRBD1 matching 7 bases. This CDR3 is 14 amino acids long. The junction had 9 bases not matched to a gene; V was cut back by 11 bases and J by 1 base. Germline CDR1 KGHDR, CDR2 SFDVKD. In DNA, the CDR3 is TGTGCCAGCAGAACGGACAGGTGGAACACTGAAGCTTTCTTT. Protein sequence: CASRTDRWNTEAFF.

Concerning this clonotype itself: This CDR3 is missing its conserved last phenylalanine or tryptophan, likely due to a read error. The chain is built from TRBV9 and TRBJ1-2; D is uncertain. Germline CDR1 and CDR2: SGDLS and YYNGEE. CDR3 length: 13 amino acids. V was pared by 0 bases and J by 2 bases, with 5 bases between. The CDR3 loop reads CASSVGANYGYTS. Here the CDR3 DNA reads TGTGCCAGCAGCGTAGGGGCAAACTATGGCTACACCTCC.

As concerns this clonotype: A clone one base away is much larger, so this may be a read error. This chain joins TRBV30 and TRBJ1-4; D gene ambiguous. CDR1 GTSNPN and CDR2 SVGIG come from the germline V gene (reference sequence). This CDR3 has 12 residues. Here the CDR3 reads CARSQFNEKLFF. The CDR3 bases are TGTGCCCGGAGTCAATTTAATGAAAAACTGTTTTTT.

In this sample, this clonotype turned up a few times. The chain combines TRBV28 with TRBJ2-7; TRBD2 aligns across 14 bases. CDR1 and CDR2 from the germline V gene are MDHEN and SYDVKM. This CDR3 has 16 residues. The J segment lost 7 bases and the V segment lost 6 bases, leaving 11 bases of the junction unmatched. Written as DNA, the CDR3 is TGTGCCAGCAGACGGAGACTAGCGGGAGGGTCCGGGGAGCAGTACTTC. It specifies CASRRRLAGGSGEQYF.

V usage is TRBV18 and J usage is TRBJ2-5; 7 bases fit TRBD2. The CDR3 spans 14 residues. Germline CDR1 reads KGHSH; CDR2 reads LQKENI. Unmatched junction bases numbered 6, after V lost 3 bases and J lost 5 bases. This chain's CDR3 is CASSPGGSGETQYF. In DNA form, the CDR3 reads TGTGCCAGCTCACCGGGCGGGAGTGGGGAGACCCAGTACTTC.

This clonotype was detected ten times or more. The chain carries TRBV29-1 and TRBJ1-5; D is perhaps TRBD1 (5 bases). This CDR3 has 13 residues. Looked up from germline, CDR1 is SQVTM and CDR2 is ANQGSEA. The V and J ends lost 7 bases and 5 bases respectively, with 15 bases between them. The CDR3 loop reads CSALGQGDQPQHF. Here the CDR3 DNA reads TGCAGCGCGCTGGGGCAGGGAGATCAGCCCCAGCATTTT.

With regard to this clonotype: A much larger clone differs from this one at a single base, so this may be a read error. In this CDR3 the conserved last residue, phenylalanine or tryptophan, is missing, so a read error is likely. This chain uses TRBV6-1 with TRBJ1-2; D remains ambiguous. The germline gives CDR1 MNHNS, CDR2 SASEGT. Trimming took 4 bases from V and 4 from J, leaving 10 bases between them. This CDR3 has 13 residues. The CDR3 sequence: CASSVSVGYGYTS. CDR3 bases: TGTGCCAGCAGTGTGTCAGTGGGCTATGGCTACACCTCC.

The sample holds many counts of this clonotype. The gene calls are TRBV5-6 and TRBJ1-2, with D unclear. Germline V gene lookup returns CDR1 SGHDT and CDR2 YYEEEE. Trimming removed 7 bases from V and 2 bases from J, with 12 bases in between. The CDR3 is made up of 13 amino acids. CDR3 bases: TGTGCCAGCGCGCAAGCGGGGAACTATGGCTACACCTTC. It specifies CASAQAGNYGYTF.